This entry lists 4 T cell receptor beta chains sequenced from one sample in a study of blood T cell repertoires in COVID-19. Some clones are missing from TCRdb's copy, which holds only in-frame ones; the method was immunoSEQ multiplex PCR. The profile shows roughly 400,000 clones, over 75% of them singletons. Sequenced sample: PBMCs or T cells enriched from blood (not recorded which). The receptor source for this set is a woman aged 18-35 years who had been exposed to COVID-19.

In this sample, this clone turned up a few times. CDR3 in DNA: TGTGCCAGCAGCGCCGGCCCGGGGGGCAGTTCACCCCTCCACTTT. The encoded protein is CASSAGPGGSSPLHF. This chain uses TRBV9 with TRBJ1-6, with TRBD1 as a possible D gene (6 bases). Trimming cost V 3 bases and J 9 bases, with 16 bases left between them. CDR3 length: 15 residues. In germline, CDR1 is SGDLS, CDR2 YYNGEE.

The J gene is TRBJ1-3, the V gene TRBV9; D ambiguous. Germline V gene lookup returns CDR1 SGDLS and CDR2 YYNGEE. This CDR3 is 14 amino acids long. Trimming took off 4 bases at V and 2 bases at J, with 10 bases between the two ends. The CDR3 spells CASSPRGPGNTIYF. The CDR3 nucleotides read TGTGCCAGCAGCCCCCGAGGTCCTGGAAACACCATATATTTT.

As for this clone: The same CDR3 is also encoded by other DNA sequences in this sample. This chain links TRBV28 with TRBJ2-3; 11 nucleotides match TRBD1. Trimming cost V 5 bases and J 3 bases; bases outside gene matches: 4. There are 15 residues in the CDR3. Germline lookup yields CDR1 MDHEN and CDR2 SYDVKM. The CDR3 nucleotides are TGTGCCAGCAGTCGGGGACAGGGGGAGACAGATACGCAGTATTTT. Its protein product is CASSRGQGETDTQYF.

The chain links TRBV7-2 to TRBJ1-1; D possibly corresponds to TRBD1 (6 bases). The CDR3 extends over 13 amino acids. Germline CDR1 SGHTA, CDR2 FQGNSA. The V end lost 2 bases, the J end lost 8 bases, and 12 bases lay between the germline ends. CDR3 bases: TGTGCCAGCAGCTTAACACCGACAGGCGAAGCTTTCTTT. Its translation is CASSLTPTGEAFF.